The clone carrying this T cell receptor (beta chain) turned up a few times. The antigen is unknown. Treatment defined: roughly 10-day PBMC culture with coronavirus spike peptide pools or control peptides (ViraFEST assay). Before TCRs were sequenced, ViraFEST expanded antigen-specific T cells with peptide pools. From germline, CDR1 is LNHDA and CDR2 SQIVND (reference sequence). V lost 10 bases to trimming and J lost 6 bases, with 9 bases between them. The CDR3 runs 10 residues. Cultured CD4+ T-cell DNA underwent Oncomine TCR Beta short-read sequencing. Cultures of CD4+ T cells served as the source for extracting genomic DNA. TCRdb used MiXCR to reprocess the PCR reads, holding one entry per CDR3 protein. The table lists 11,000 to 15,000 distinct CDR3 sequences, about 26% of them singletons, with about 20% in the top ten. These data originate in a study of vaccination and CD4 T cells after COVID-19. Study context: In the convalescent cohort, there were six males and four females, two of them Hispanic. Overlapping spike peptides served as the stimulus for the cells. These peptides came from SARS-CoV-2 and from the common cold coronaviruses HCoV-NL63, HCoV-OC43 and HCoV-229E.

This receptor was obtained from a human donor with COVID-19. The specimen was cultured CD4+ T cells from blood. This chain joins TRBV19 and TRBJ1-2; D call uncertain. CDR3 residues: CATHTDGYTF. CDR3 in DNA: TGTGCCACCCATACCGATGGCTACACCTTC.